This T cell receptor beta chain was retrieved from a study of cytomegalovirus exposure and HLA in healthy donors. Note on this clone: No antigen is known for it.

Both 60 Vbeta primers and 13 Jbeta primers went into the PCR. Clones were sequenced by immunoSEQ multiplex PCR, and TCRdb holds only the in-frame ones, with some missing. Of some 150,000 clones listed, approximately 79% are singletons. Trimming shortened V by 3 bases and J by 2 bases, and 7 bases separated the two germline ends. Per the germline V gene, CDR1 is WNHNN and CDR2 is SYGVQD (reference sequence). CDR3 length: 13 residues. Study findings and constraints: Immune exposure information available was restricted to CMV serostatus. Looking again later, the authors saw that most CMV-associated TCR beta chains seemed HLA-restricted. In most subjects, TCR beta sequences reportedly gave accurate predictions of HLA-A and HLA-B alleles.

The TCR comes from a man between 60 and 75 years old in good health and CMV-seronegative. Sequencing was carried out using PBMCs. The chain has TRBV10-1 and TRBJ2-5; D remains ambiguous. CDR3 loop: CASSETPQETQYF. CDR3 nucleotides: TGCGCCAGCAGTGAAACTCCACAAGAGACCCAGTACTTC.